This T cell receptor (beta chain) was observed in a study of blood T cell repertoires in COVID-19. At the level of the study: Italy, Spain and the United States were the sources of the convalescent and acute COVID-19 samples.

The assay was immunoSEQ multiplex PCR, and TCRdb's table has in-frame clones only and misses some. This table holds over 200,000 clones, over 70% found once. The CDR3 length is 13 residues. In germline, CDR1 is SNHLY, CDR2 FYNNEI. Trimming cost V 10 bases and J 2 bases, with 14 bases left between them. The receptor was isolated from a woman aged 25 to 39 who had been exposed to COVID-19. What was sequenced was PBMCs or T cells enriched from blood (not recorded which). The chain combines TRBV2 with TRBJ1-1; a possible D gene is TRBD1 (6 bases). In nucleotides, the CDR3 is TGTGCCACCCGTCCGGGACAAAACACTGAAGCTTTCTTT. Amino acid sequence: CATRPGQNTEAFF.